The TCR beta chain described here comes from a study of CXCR3-negative and CXCR3-positive naive CD8 T cells. The CDR3 is 18 amino acids. Per germline, CDR1 SGHTA and CDR2 FQGNSA. Through 5' RACE with UMI labels, the TRB cDNA libraries were prepared. TCRdb re-called the 5' RACE reads and catalogs CDR3 proteins one per entry, DNA excluded. Its clone listing holds some 130,000 distinct CDR3 sequences. Overall study results and limits: The study inferred TCR strength from TRB CDR3 properties and found comparable surface CD5 between naive subsets. Memory CD8+ cells showed much lower diversity, while both naive subsets displayed comparably high diversity.

Points on this clonotype: Its antigen remains unidentified.

Among CD8+ T cells, naive ones were CD45RO-CCR7+CD27+CD95-. Sequenced material: naive CXCR3- CD8+ T cells from blood. Indicated subset: CD45RO-CCR7+CD27+CD95- naive CD8+ T cells lacking CXCR3 (TNR3-). The gene calls are TRBV7-2 and TRBJ2-7; TCRdb selects TRBD2, and the lack of DNA leaves this call unchecked. The sequence was collected from a human donor in good health. Some clones in this sample may be carry-over from other donors' samples. CDR3 loop: CASSLVWLAGEGSYEQYF.